This T cell receptor (beta chain) was sequenced for a study of blood T cell repertoires in COVID-19. Study-wide background: From the United States, Italy and Spain came samples of acute and convalescent COVID-19. PBMCs, B-cell-depleted T cells, or T cells provided the cDNA or gDNA that made up the material.

Methods used by the authors: From reference gene primer amplification, estimates of nucleated cell counts were derived. Data came from immunoSEQ multiplex PCR; TCRdb stores just in-frame clones and leaves some out. D and trimming were read from the DNA, whereas the V and J calls and clone size are those reported in that table. The sample carries around 250,000 clones, 75% to 90% recorded once. CDR3 length equals 16 residues. From germline, CDR1 is KGHDR and CDR2 SFDVKD. V lost 3 bases, J lost 8 bases, and 5 bases stayed unmatched. This chain connects TRBV24-1 to TRBJ2-1; 14 positions agree with TRBD2. The sample was peripheral blood. This TCR derives from a woman in her thirties or forties who had recovered from COVID-19. CDR3 in amino acids: CATSDLGTSGSHEQFF. DNA of the CDR3: TGTGCCACCAGTGATCTGGGGACTAGCGGGAGCCATGAGCAGTTCTTC.